Below are 27 T cell receptor beta chains sequenced from a single sample in a study of lung T cells in sarcoidosis with Löfgren's syndrome. TCRdb recomputed calls from the reads with MiXCR, one row per CDR3 protein. The table lists thousands of distinct CDR3 sequences, around 24% of them singletons, with over 7% in the top ten. Sample: CD4+ T cells from bronchoalveolar lavage. These TCRs come from a human donor with sarcoidosis (Löfgren's syndrome or another form), or a control subject (not recorded which).

This clonotype was observed at least ten times. The chain joins TRBV19 to TRBJ2-1, with TRBD2 matching 8 bases. The germline V gene has CDR1 LNHDA and CDR2 SQIVND (reference sequence). Trimming cost V 9 bases and J 8 bases; bases outside gene matches: 15. The CDR3 is 15 residues long. The CDR3 coding sequence is TGTGCCAGCTCCTCGGTGGGACTAGGTTCCCATGAGCAGTTCTTC. Its protein product is CASSSVGLGSHEQFF.

This clonotype is termed medium-sized. The chain joins TRBV15 to TRBJ2-4; D unresolved. The CDR3 contains 16 residues. Per germline, CDR1 LNHNV and CDR2 YYDKDF (reference sequence). V shed 0 bases and J shed 2 bases, with 11 bases lying between them. The CDR3 coding sequence is TGTGCCACCAGCAGAGATGATGGGGTAACCAAAAACATTCAGTACTTC. Encoded protein: CATSRDDGVTKNIQYF.

The sample holds many counts of this clonotype. CDR3 amino acids: CASSRGQANTEAFF. The CDR3 bases are TGTGCCAGCAGCCGCGGACAGGCAAACACTGAAGCTTTCTTT. This sequence joins TRBV5-5 and TRBJ1-1; 7 bases are shared with TRBD1. The CDR3 covers 14 residues. Per the germline V gene, CDR1 is SGHKS and CDR2 is YYEKEE (reference sequence). J gave up 2 bases and V 4 bases, and 5 bases lay outside the gene matches.

A remark on this clonotype: Given a much more abundant clone one base away, this may be a read error. The V gene is TRBV12-3 or TRBV12-4, the J gene TRBJ2-7; TRBD1 aligns across 9 bases. CDR3 length: 14 residues. The V and J ends lost 6 bases and 5 bases, in that order; junction bases with no gene match: 8. CDR3 nucleotides: TGTGCCAGCAGCCTCCGGGACAGGGTGCACGAGCAGTACTTC. Its translation is CASSLRDRVHEQYF.

Relative to its sample, this clonotype is medium-sized. The chain is built from TRBV5-4 and TRBJ2-1; unclear D gene. The length of the CDR3 is 16 residues. Between the trimmed V and J ends, which lost 1 base and 4 bases, there was a span of 15 bases. Germline lookup yields CDR1 SGHNT and CDR2 YYREEE (reference sequence). The CDR3 here is CASSLSRSSSYNEQFF. CDR3 in DNA: TGTGCCAGCAGCTTGTCAAGGTCATCCAGTTACAATGAGCAGTTCTTC. Combining the CDR3 with reference TRBV5-4 and TRBJ2-1 gives the whole variable domain ETGVTQSPTHLIKTRGQQVTLRCSSQSGHNTVSWYQQALGQGPQFIFQYYREEENGRGNFPPRFSGLQFPNYSSELNVNALELDDSALYLCASSLSRSSSYNEQFFGPGTRLTVL.

This clonotype was seen many times. The chain couples TRBV24-1 to TRBJ1-5, with D possibly TRBD1 on 5 matching bases. The germline V and J ends were trimmed by 9 bases and 0 bases, with 14 bases remaining between them. In germline, CDR1 is KGHDR, CDR2 SFDVKD. This CDR3 is 15 amino acids long. The CDR3 sequence: CATQGPGNSNQPQHF. The CDR3 coding sequence is TGTGCCACCCAGGGACCAGGGAATAGCAATCAGCCCCAGCATTTT.

In this sample, this clonotype turned up many times. The gene calls are TRBV30 and TRBJ1-5; 7 bases map to TRBD1. V lost 5 bases to trimming and J lost 2 bases; unmatched junction nucleotides: 3. CDR1 and CDR2 (germline): GTSNPN, SVGIG (reference sequence). The CDR3 is 13 amino acids. The CDR3 spells CAWDDRGNQPQHF. CDR3 nucleotide sequence: TGTGCCTGGGACGACAGGGGCAATCAGCCCCAGCATTTT.

Judged by abundance, this clonotype is medium-sized. The chain couples TRBV12-3 or TRBV12-4 to TRBJ1-5; D remains ambiguous. V was clipped by 4 bases and J by 3 bases, with 7 bases between them. This CDR3 comprises 13 residues. The CDR3 DNA reads TGTGCCAGCAGTTCATCCAACAATCAGCCCCAGCATTTT. Translating it yields CASSSSNNQPQHF.

As concerns this clonotype: One end of the junction does not line up with germline, which may come from a read error. J is TRBJ1-1 and V is TRBV7-6; no clear D gene. The CDR3 contains 13 residues. CDR1 SGHVS and CDR2 FNYEAQ come from the germline V gene. Here the CDR3 DNA reads TGTGCCGGCAGCCAAGGCATGAACACTGAGGCTTTCTTT. It specifies CAGSQGMNTEAFF.

This clonotype appeared a few times. The chain has TRBV14 and TRBJ2-1, with D perhaps matching TRBD2 (5 bases). The CDR3 is 14 amino acids. CDR1 is SGHDN, CDR2 FVKESK, per germline. V gave up 1 base and J gave up 10 bases, with 14 bases separating them. CDR3 DNA sequence: TGTGCCAGCAGCCAAGGATCCGTACTAGGGGAGCAGTTCTTC. It is translated as CASSQGSVLGEQFF.

This clonotype was detected many times. The chain combines TRBV12-3 or TRBV12-4 with TRBJ2-7; weak D call: TRBD1 (5 bases). There are 13 residues in the CDR3. Trimming stripped 3 bases from V and 4 bases from J, with 10 bases between. This CDR3 reads CASSFGRAYEQYV. The CDR3 coding sequence is TGTGCCAGCAGTTTTGGCAGGGCGTACGAGCAGTACGTC.

CDR3 region: CASATGSRTDTQYF. CDR3 DNA sequence: TGTGCTAGCGCCACCGGCAGCCGCACAGATACGCAGTATTTT. J is TRBJ2-3 and V is TRBV2; D is perhaps TRBD2 (5 bases). There are 14 residues in the CDR3. CDR1 and CDR2 (germline): SNHLY, FYNNEI.

This clonotype showed up many times. The gene calls are TRBV5-1 and TRBJ2-5, with D possibly matching TRBD1 (6 bases). Trimming left V 1 base short and J 5 bases short, with 15 bases between. This CDR3 comprises 15 residues. In germline, CDR1 is SGHRS, CDR2 YFSETQ. The CDR3 loop is CASSLYTGSQETQYF. CDR3 nucleotides: TGCGCCAGCAGCTTGTATACAGGGAGCCAGGAGACCCAGTACTTC.

To note about this clonotype: A much larger clone differs from this one at a single base, so this may be a read error. The chain has TRBV11-2 and TRBJ1-1; D is possibly TRBD1 (5 bases). There are 13 residues in the CDR3. CDR1 SGHAT and CDR2 FQNNGV come from the germline V gene. The DNA of the CDR3 is TGTGCCAGCACCCCATGGGGGAACACTGAATCTTTCTTT. The encoded protein is CASTPWGNTESFF.

Concerning this clonotype: A read error may be the cause here, since a much bigger clone is one base away. The V and J genes are TRBV12-3 or TRBV12-4 and TRBJ1-4, with 7 bases matching TRBD1. The CDR3 has 13 amino acids. CDR3 residues: CASGDRPNERLFF. The CDR3 DNA reads as TGTGCCAGTGGGGACAGACCTAATGAAAGACTGTTTTTT.

A few counts support this clonotype. A much more abundant neighbour one base away suggests this may be a read error. The chain recombines TRBV30 with TRBJ2-3, with 8 bases that match TRBD2. CDR3 length equals 16 residues. The ends lost 5 bases at V and 5 bases at J; junction bases unmatched: 15. CDR1 and CDR2 (germline): GTSNPN, SVGIG (reference sequence). CDR3 loop: CAWGLFSGTSQDTQYF. The CDR3 DNA reads TGTGCCTGGGGCTTGTTTTCCGGGACTAGTCAAGATACGCAGTATTTT.

Sample share makes this clonotype medium-sized (0.01 to 0.1%). The V and J genes are TRBV20-1 and TRBJ1-4, with D perhaps TRBD1 (6 bases). The CDR3 extends over 14 amino acids. Germline V gives CDR1 DFQATT, CDR2 SNEGSKA (reference sequence). V dropped 4 bases and J dropped 12 bases, with 21 bases sitting between them. For the CDR3, the DNA is TGCAGTGCTACCTCCTCCGGGGGGGCCGGGGAACTGTTTTTT. The encoded protein is CSATSSGGAGELFF.

Details on this clonotype: A much larger clone lies one base from this, so it may be a read error. The chain employs TRBV5-4 and TRBJ2-1, with D maybe TRBD2 (6 bases). Germline-derived CDR1 and CDR2 are SGHNT and YYREEE (reference sequence). This CDR3 has 16 residues. The CDR3 DNA sequence: TGTGCCAGCAGCTTGTCCCGGGAGCCTTCCTACAATGAGCAGTCCTTC. Protein: CASSLSREPSYNEQSF.

This clonotype was seen only once. Compared with germline, one end of the junction differs, possibly owing to a read error. V usage is TRBV6-2 or TRBV6-3 and J usage is TRBJ1-1; 7 positions agree with TRBD1. Looked up from germline, CDR1 is MNHEY and CDR2 is SVGEGT. The CDR3 loop spans 14 amino acids. The CDR3 loop is CASGYRGADTEAFF. CDR3 coding DNA: TGTGCCAGCGGTTACAGGGGCGCGGACACTGAAGCTTTCTTT.

This clonotype is medium-sized by share. The chain has TRBV7-9 and TRBJ2-7; 9 bases match TRBD1. With 4 bases clipped from V and 5 bases from J, the junction kept 6 bases outside the gene matches. Germline V gene data show CDR1 as SEHNR and CDR2 as FQNEAQ (reference sequence). CDR3 length: 14 residues. Here the CDR3 reads CASSSGTGSNEQYV. DNA for the CDR3: TGTGCCAGCAGCTCCGGGACAGGGTCGAACGAGCAGTACGTC.

This clonotype was counted at least ten times. This chain uses TRBV5-5 with TRBJ1-2, with D perhaps matching TRBD1 (5 bases). The CDR3 spans 14 residues. Per germline, CDR1 SGHKS and CDR2 YYEKEE (reference sequence). V shed 4 bases and J shed 0 bases, with 10 bases lying between them. The CDR3 nucleotides read TGTGCCAGCAGCCCGACAGTCTCTAACTATGGCTACACCTTC. It yields the protein CASSPTVSNYGYTF.

This clonotype came up many times. CDR3 nucleotide sequence: TGTGCCAGCTCACCACCGAGTGGGGGGGCTTACAATGAGCAGTTCTTC. It translates to CASSPPSGGAYNEQFF. V is TRBV18 and J is TRBJ2-1, with a possible D match to TRBD2 (7 bases). Per the germline V gene, CDR1 is KGHSH and CDR2 is LQKENI. Between the trimmed V and J ends, which lost 0 bases and 4 bases, there was a span of 13 bases. The length of the CDR3 is 16 residues.

This clonotype was seen repeatedly, ten times or more. The CDR3 DNA reads TGTGCCAGTAGTACCACCAAGACAGGAAGCGAGACCCAGTACTTC. Translated, it gives CASSTTKTGSETQYF. The chain employs TRBV19 and TRBJ2-5; D is perhaps TRBD1 (6 bases). There are 15 residues in the CDR3. Germline-derived CDR1 and CDR2 are LNHDA and SQIVND (reference sequence). V was shortened by 4 bases and J by 5 bases, with 17 bases between the two germline ends.

This clonotype was recorded a few times. The conserved final phenylalanine or tryptophan is absent from the CDR3, which likely points to a read error. V usage is TRBV6-1 and J usage is TRBJ2-7, with TRBD1 matching 8 bases. The CDR3 contains 14 residues. Germline V gene data show CDR1 as MNHNS and CDR2 as SASEGT. The CDR3 nucleotides are TGTGCCAGCAAGAGGGGACAGGTCTCCTGCGAGCAGTACTCC. This sequence encodes CASKRGQVSCEQYS.

This clonotype is categorized as medium-sized. The V and J genes are TRBV6-6 and TRBJ1-3, with D perhaps matching TRBD1 (5 bases). The V gene's germline CDR1 is MNHNY and CDR2 SVGAGI (reference sequence). CDR3 length equals 17 residues. Trimming pared 1 base from V and 0 bases from J, leaving 13 bases between. Here the CDR3 DNA reads TGTGCCAGCAGTTACTACGAAGCGACAGCCTCTGGAAACACCATATATTTT. It translates to CASSYYEATASGNTIYF.

This clonotype was found a few times. V gene TRBV9 combines with J gene TRBJ2-1; TRBD2 aligns across 12 bases. V dropped 4 bases and J dropped 1; count of bases not matched to a gene: 6. Germline CDR1 is SGDLS and CDR2 is YYNGEE. The CDR3 runs 17 residues. CDR3 in DNA: TGTGCCAGCAGCTCAAGGACTAGCGGGACTTCCTACAATGAGCAGTTCTTC. It translates to CASSSRTSGTSYNEQFF.

At least ten counts were recorded for this clonotype. The CDR3 protein is CASGTGRMNTEAFF. CDR3 coding DNA: TGTGCCAGCGGGACAGGGAGAATGAACACTGAAGCTTTCTTT. The chain combines TRBV3-1 with TRBJ1-1; 9 nucleotides agree with TRBD1. Germline V CDR1 and CDR2: LGHDT, YNNKEL (reference sequence). The length of the CDR3 is 14 residues. V lost 8 bases and J lost 0; bases outside the gene matches: 4.